The rows below give T cell receptor beta chains drawn from one sample of a study of OX40 agonist ivuxolimab in advanced cancers. Only in-frame clones appear in the TCRdb table, and some are missing; sequencing was by immunoSEQ multiplex PCR. This table has over 30,000 clones, roughly 84% appearing once. The sample was CD4+ or CD8+ T cells sorted from blood, taken in a trial of the OX40 agonist ivuxolimab. These receptors all stem from an adult with an advanced solid tumor such as melanoma, head and neck, liver or kidney cancer. Both conserved end residues are part of each CDR3. Fields, in order: J gene, D gene, V gene, clone size, CDR3 protein, CDR3 DNA. D genes are given only for firm matches. Not every row has a clone size; where given, it reads once, few, many or a size class.

j_call: TRBJ1-1; d_call: TRBD1; v_call: TRBV18; clone_size: medium-sized; cdr3_aa: CASSRDSNLKNTEAFF; cdr3_nt: TGTGCCAGCTCACGGGACAGCAACCTGAAGAACACTGAAGCTTTCTTT
j_call: TRBJ1-2; d_call: -; v_call: TRBV5-4; clone_size: -; cdr3_aa: CASSFGTARLGYTF; cdr3_nt: TGTGCCAGCAGCTTTGGGACGGCCCGTCTTGGCTACACCTTC
j_call: TRBJ2-4; d_call: -; v_call: TRBV5-6; clone_size: -; cdr3_aa: CASSSRTSSKNIQYF; cdr3_nt: TGTGCCAGCAGTTCCCGGACAAGTTCCAAAAACATTCAGTACTTC
j_call: TRBJ2-2; d_call: -; v_call: TRBV7-9; clone_size: -; cdr3_aa: CASRRGTGELFF; cdr3_nt: TGTGCCAGCAGGCGAGGAACCGGGGAGCTGTTTTTT
j_call: TRBJ2-7; d_call: -; v_call: TRBV25-1; clone_size: -; cdr3_aa: CASSVSQGSSYEQYF; cdr3_nt: TGTGCCAGCAGTGTGAGCCAGGGCAGCTCCTACGAGCAGTACTTC
j_call: TRBJ2-1; d_call: -; v_call: TRBV15; clone_size: once; cdr3_aa: CATEGPYNEQFF; cdr3_nt: TGTGCCACCGAGGGGCCCTACAATGAGCAGTTCTTC
j_call: TRBJ1-2; d_call: -; v_call: TRBV7-6; clone_size: -; cdr3_aa: CASSPIEGNYGYTF; cdr3_nt: TGTGCCAGCAGCCCCATAGAGGGAAACTATGGCTACACCTTC
j_call: TRBJ2-3; d_call: TRBD2; v_call: TRBV10-3; clone_size: -; cdr3_aa: CATREAGGSTDTQYF; cdr3_nt: TGTGCCACCAGAGAAGCGGGGGGGAGCACAGATACGCAGTATTTT
j_call: TRBJ2-3; d_call: -; v_call: TRBV10-1; clone_size: -; cdr3_aa: CASSEASTDTQYF; cdr3_nt: TGCGCCAGCAGTGAGGCCAGCACAGATACGCAGTATTTT
j_call: TRBJ1-1; d_call: -; v_call: TRBV4-2; clone_size: once; cdr3_aa: CASGRPENTEAFF; cdr3_nt: TGTGCCAGCGGCCGACCAGAAAACACTGAAGCTTTCTTT
j_call: TRBJ2-7; d_call: TRBD2; v_call: TRBV7-6; clone_size: -; cdr3_aa: CASSLAGGLYEQYF; cdr3_nt: TGTGCCAGCAGCTTAGCGGGAGGGCTCTACGAGCAGTACTTC
j_call: TRBJ1-3; d_call: -; v_call: TRBV6-6; clone_size: -; cdr3_aa: CASSYGGQASGNTIYF; cdr3_nt: TGTGCCAGCAGTTACGGGGGACAAGCCTCTGGAAACACCATATATTTT
j_call: TRBJ2-2; d_call: TRBD1; v_call: TRBV5-1; clone_size: -; cdr3_aa: CASSRGQGAAGELFF; cdr3_nt: TGCGCCAGCAGCCGCGGACAGGGGGCGGCCGGGGAGCTGTTTTTT
j_call: TRBJ2-1; d_call: -; v_call: TRBV11-2; clone_size: -; cdr3_aa: CASSFIQGQNEQFF; cdr3_nt: TGTGCCAGCAGCTTTATCCAGGGTCAAAATGAGCAGTTCTTC
j_call: TRBJ2-3; d_call: -; v_call: TRBV5-1; clone_size: -; cdr3_aa: CASTLARSTDTQYF; cdr3_nt: TGCGCCAGCACCCTGGCTCGGTCCACAGATACGCAGTATTTT
j_call: TRBJ1-5; d_call: -; v_call: TRBV6-1; clone_size: -; cdr3_aa: CASSPGANQPQHF; cdr3_nt: TGTGCCAGCAGCCCCGGGGCCAATCAGCCCCAGCATTTT
j_call: TRBJ2-7; d_call: TRBD1; v_call: TRBV18; clone_size: once; cdr3_aa: CASSHGQGTPGEQYF; cdr3_nt: TGTGCCAGCTCACACGGACAGGGGACCCCCGGCGAGCAGTACTTC
j_call: TRBJ1-3; d_call: -; v_call: TRBV2; clone_size: -; cdr3_aa: CASSEDRGNTIYF; cdr3_nt: TGTGCCAGCAGTGAAGACAGGGGAAACACCATATATTTT
j_call: TRBJ1-6; d_call: -; v_call: TRBV7-2; clone_size: -; cdr3_aa: CASSLALTAYNSPLHF; cdr3_nt: TGTGCCAGCAGCTTAGCACTGACAGCATATAATTCACCCCTCCACTTT
j_call: TRBJ2-6; d_call: -; v_call: TRBV9; clone_size: -; cdr3_aa: CASMGDTGAGANVLTF; cdr3_nt: TGTGCCAGCATGGGGGATACTGGGGCTGGGGCCAACGTCCTGACTTTC
j_call: TRBJ2-7; d_call: TRBD2; v_call: TRBV2; clone_size: -; cdr3_aa: CASKKRGPHGEQYF; cdr3_nt: TGTGCCAGCAAAAAGCGGGGCCCTCACGGCGAGCAGTACTTC
j_call: TRBJ2-7; d_call: TRBD2; v_call: TRBV7-6; clone_size: once; cdr3_aa: CASSLEALAGGAGEQYF; cdr3_nt: TGTGCCAGCAGCTTAGAAGCCCTAGCGGGAGGGGCAGGGGAGCAGTACTTC
j_call: TRBJ1-3; d_call: -; v_call: TRBV9; clone_size: -; cdr3_aa: CASSVGLQGSSGNTIYF; cdr3_nt: TGTGCCAGCAGCGTAGGACTACAGGGAAGCTCTGGAAACACCATATATTTT
j_call: TRBJ2-2; d_call: TRBD2; v_call: TRBV6-5; clone_size: -; cdr3_aa: CASSSAGGDTGELFF; cdr3_nt: TGTGCCAGCAGTTCCGCGGGGGGCGACACCGGGGAGCTGTTTTTT
j_call: TRBJ2-5; d_call: TRBD2; v_call: TRBV15; clone_size: -; cdr3_aa: CATSNDHPGLFTLETQYF; cdr3_nt: TGTGCCACCAGCAACGATCACCCGGGACTATTCACATTAGAGACCCAGTACTTC
j_call: TRBJ2-3; d_call: -; v_call: TRBV29-1; clone_size: -; cdr3_aa: CSVGGFRTGGDTQYF; cdr3_nt: TGCAGTGTTGGGGGCTTCAGAACCGGGGGAGATACGCAGTATTTT
j_call: TRBJ2-1; d_call: TRBD2; v_call: TRBV30; clone_size: -; cdr3_aa: CAWSLSSGLYNEQFF; cdr3_nt: TGTGCCTGGAGTCTCTCTAGCGGACTCTACAATGAGCAGTTCTTC
j_call: TRBJ1-2; d_call: -; v_call: TRBV5-1; clone_size: -; cdr3_aa: CASSSGTSNYGYTF; cdr3_nt: TGCGCCAGCAGCAGTGGTACCTCTAACTATGGCTACACCTTC
j_call: TRBJ2-3; d_call: -; v_call: TRBV5-1; clone_size: -; cdr3_aa: CASSLATGPTDTQYF; cdr3_nt: TGCGCCAGCAGCTTGGCCACAGGGCCCACAGATACGCAGTATTTT
j_call: TRBJ1-5; d_call: -; v_call: TRBV27; clone_size: -; cdr3_aa: CASRTGTEANRPQHF; cdr3_nt: TGTGCCAGCAGAACCGGGACGGAGGCCAATCGGCCCCAGCATTTT
j_call: TRBJ2-1; d_call: -; v_call: TRBV20-1; clone_size: -; cdr3_aa: CSATPEGEQFF; cdr3_nt: TGCAGTGCTACTCCCGAGGGTGAGCAGTTCTTC
j_call: TRBJ1-5; d_call: -; v_call: TRBV27; clone_size: -; cdr3_aa: CASSFTGAQPQHF; cdr3_nt: TGTGCCAGCAGTTTTACCGGGGCTCAGCCCCAGCATTTT
j_call: TRBJ1-2; d_call: -; v_call: TRBV6-6; clone_size: -; cdr3_aa: CASSRGPAYGYTF; cdr3_nt: TGTGCCAGCAGCAGGGGACCAGCCTATGGCTACACCTTC
j_call: TRBJ1-2; d_call: -; v_call: TRBV7-2; clone_size: -; cdr3_aa: CASSPHGGGSGYTF; cdr3_nt: TGTGCCAGCAGCCCCCATGGAGGGGGTTCTGGCTACACCTTC
j_call: TRBJ2-2; d_call: -; v_call: TRBV5-1; clone_size: -; cdr3_aa: CASSLVTGLAFANTGELFF; cdr3_nt: TGCGCCAGCAGCTTGGTTACGGGCTTGGCGTTTGCGAACACCGGGGAGCTGTTTTTT
j_call: TRBJ2-1; d_call: -; v_call: TRBV19; clone_size: -; cdr3_aa: CASSIGPADHQPKQFF; cdr3_nt: TGTGCCAGTAGTATCGGTCCGGCGGATCACCAACCCAAACAGTTCTTC
j_call: TRBJ1-1; d_call: -; v_call: TRBV11-2; clone_size: -; cdr3_aa: CASSLKNGVEAFF; cdr3_nt: TGTGCCAGCAGCTTAAAGAACGGGGTTGAAGCTTTCTTT
j_call: TRBJ1-5; d_call: TRBD1; v_call: TRBV28; clone_size: -; cdr3_aa: CASGQGNQPQHF; cdr3_nt: TGTGCCAGCGGACAGGGAAATCAGCCCCAGCATTTT
j_call: TRBJ2-4; d_call: -; v_call: TRBV21-1; clone_size: -; cdr3_aa: CASSKKNIQYF; cdr3_nt: TGTGCCAGCAGCAAAAAAAACATTCAGTACTTC